The present entry profiles one T cell receptor beta chain with its context. Its antigen is not known. This sample was included in a study of T cell repertoires in cytomegalovirus infection. TCRdb passed the reads through MiXCR, listing each CDR3 protein once. The table lists under 450,000 distinct CDR3 sequences, nearly 35% of them singletons. Germline CDR1 LNHDA, CDR2 SQIVND (reference sequence). CDR3 size: 16 residues. Trimming took off 5 bases at V and 3 bases at J, with 19 bases between the two ends. V gene TRBV19 combines with J gene TRBJ1-1; D is unclear. Specimen: cultured PBMCs, collected from culture after CMV antigen stimulation. The origin of this receptor is a human donor in good health (CMV status not recorded). Some clones in this sample may be carry-over from other donors' samples. CDR3: CASSPVVGGVDTEAFF. CDR3 DNA: TGTGCCAGTAGTCCTGTCGTGGGCGGCGTGGACACTGAAGCTTTCTTT.